Each of the 27 T cell receptor beta chains below was sequenced from the same sample in a study of beta chain features in type 1 diabetes. The entirety of the isolated RNA underwent reverse transcription, so expressed TCRB transcripts were sequenced. TCRdb's table, derived via immunoSEQ multiplex PCR, lists solely in-frame clones and lacks some. The table includes some 900,000 clones, 15% to 20% detected once. The sequencing sample was made of naive CD4+ T cells from blood. Source of these receptors: a woman under 30 in good health.

This clone was observed a handful of times. V gene TRBV5-6 combines with J gene TRBJ2-7; possible D gene TRBD2, 5 bases. Trimming stripped 3 bases from V and 7 bases from J, with 11 bases between. This CDR3 is built from 12 residues. Germline V gives CDR1 SGHDT, CDR2 YYEEEE. The CDR3 reads CASSWSRREQYF. The CDR3 bases are TGTGCCAGCAGCTGGAGTAGGAGGGAGCAGTACTTC.

The rearrangement uses TRBV18 and TRBJ1-2; TRBD1 is a possible D gene (5 bases). The V gene lost 0 bases and the J gene lost 7 bases, with 9 bases spanning the gap. Germline assignment: CDR1 KGHSH and CDR2 LQKENI. CDR3 size: 13 residues. CDR3: CASSPPGDFGYTF. The CDR3 nucleotides are TGTGCCAGCTCACCACCAGGGGACTTTGGCTACACCTTC.

This clone came up a few times. The V call is TRBV7-2, the J call TRBJ1-4; possibly TRBD1 for D (6 bases). CDR3 length: 15 residues. V was clipped by 5 bases and J by 7 bases, with 17 bases between them. Germline assignment: CDR1 SGHTA and CDR2 FQGNSA. The CDR3 loop reads CASSLITGRGEKLFF. In nucleotides, the CDR3 is TGTGCCAGCAGCCTTATCACAGGGAGGGGTGAAAAACTGTTTTTT.

V gene TRBV10-3 combines with J gene TRBJ1-5; D gene ambiguous. Germline V CDR1 and CDR2: ENHRY, SYGVKD. This CDR3 contains 14 residues. Trimming pared 2 bases from V and 2 bases from J, leaving 7 bases between. DNA of the CDR3: TGTGCCATCAGTGAGATCTTAGGCAATCAGCCCCAGCATTTT. This sequence encodes CAISEILGNQPQHF.

This clone was counted a few times. The V and J genes are TRBV27 and TRBJ2-7; D remains unclear. The CDR3 totals 14 residues. The germline V and J ends were trimmed by 6 bases and 0 bases, with 12 bases remaining between them. CDR1 is MNHEY and CDR2 is SMNVEV in the germline V gene (reference sequence). This CDR3 reads CASRTQPSSYEQYF. CDR3 nucleotides: TGTGCCAGCAGGACCCAGCCGAGCTCCTACGAGCAGTACTTC.

This clone was seen more than once but under ten times. The V gene is TRBV15, the J gene TRBJ1-5; tentative D call: TRBD1 (6 bases). Germline V CDR1 and CDR2: LNHNV, YYDKDF (reference sequence). Trimming took off 3 bases at V and 5 bases at J, with 8 bases between the two ends. The CDR3 spans 13 residues. The CDR3 sequence: CATSSNRDQPQHF. The CDR3 DNA follows: TGTGCCACCAGCAGTAACAGGGATCAGCCCCAGCATTTT.

The genes are TRBV2 and TRBJ1-1, with D unresolved. The CDR3 covers 15 residues. Deletions cut 8 bases from V and 1 base from J, with 17 bases between. Germline V gene lookup returns CDR1 SNHLY and CDR2 FYNNEI. The CDR3: CASFLGGRENTEAFF. The CDR3 DNA follows: TGTGCCAGCTTCCTCGGTGGCCGTGAGAACACTGAAGCTTTCTTT.

In this sample, this clone turned up a few times. CDR3: CASSLVPGVYEQYF. The CDR3 DNA follows: TGTGCCAGCAGCCTCGTGCCTGGGGTCTACGAGCAGTACTTC. The chain has TRBV7-9 and TRBJ2-7; D call uncertain. Germline V gives CDR1 SEHNR, CDR2 FQNEAQ (reference sequence). This CDR3 comprises 14 residues. The V end was cut by 5 bases, the J end by 3 bases, with 14 bases between.

V gene TRBV14 combines with J gene TRBJ2-2; weak D call: TRBD1 (5 bases). V gave up 4 bases and J gave up 4 bases, with 16 bases separating them. Germline CDR1 is SGHDN and CDR2 is FVKESK. The CDR3 has 16 residues. The CDR3: CASSPGRARGTGELFF. The CDR3 DNA sequence: TGTGCCAGCAGCCCGGGTAGGGCTAGGGGCACCGGGGAGCTGTTTTTT. The complete variable domain, with remaining parts taken from reference TRBV14 and TRBJ2-2, reads EAGVTQFPSHSVIEKGQTVTLRCDPISGHDNLYWYRRVMGKEIKFLLHFVKESKQDESGMPNNRFLAERTGGTYSTLKVQPAELEDSGVYFCASSPGRARGTGELFFGEGSRLTVL.

This clone was seen only a few times. The chain is built from TRBV2 and TRBJ2-3, with D perhaps TRBD2 (5 bases). Per the germline V gene, CDR1 is SNHLY and CDR2 is FYNNEI. The CDR3 length is 12 residues. V lost 4 bases to trimming and J lost 3 bases, with 5 bases between them. This chain's CDR3 is CASSAGTDTQYF. DNA of the CDR3: TGTGCCAGCAGTGCGGGGACAGATACGCAGTATTTT.

With regard to this clone: In the same sample, other DNA sequences code for this CDR3. V gene TRBV6-5 combines with J gene TRBJ1-3; 7 bases agree with TRBD1. This CDR3 is 14 amino acids long. Looked up from germline, CDR1 is MNHEY and CDR2 is SVGAGI. V was pared by 2 bases and J by 2 bases, with 0 bases of the junction left unmatched. This chain's CDR3 is CASSYGTAGNTIYF. CDR3 DNA sequence: TGTGCCAGCAGTTACGGGACAGCTGGAAACACCATATATTTT.

This clone was counted a few times. The genes are TRBV7-2 and TRBJ2-1; TRBD2 matches at 13 bases. The germline V gene has CDR1 SGHTA and CDR2 FQGNSA. With V trimmed by 2 bases and J by 9 bases, 7 bases remained unmatched. There are 16 residues in the CDR3. CDR3 coding DNA: TGTGCCAGCAGCTTAACCGGGACTAGCGGGATCGGTGAGCAGTTCTTC. This translates into CASSLTGTSGIGEQFF.

The chain uses TRBV27 and TRBJ1-3, with D possibly TRBD1 on 5 matching bases. The germline V and J ends were trimmed by 3 bases and 1 base, with 16 bases remaining between them. Germline V lookup: CDR1 MNHEY, CDR2 SMNVEV (reference sequence). This CDR3 has 17 residues. DNA for the CDR3: TGTGCCAGCAGTTTCGTACCTCCAGGGAGATCTGGAAACACCATATATTTT. Translated, it gives CASSFVPPGRSGNTIYF.

This clone was seen repeatedly, ten times or more. The rearrangement links TRBV27 to TRBJ1-5; the D is unclear. Germline loops: CDR1 MNHEY, CDR2 SMNVEV (reference sequence). The CDR3 sequence is 9 residues long. Trimming removed 9 bases at V and 5 bases at J, with 2 bases between. The DNA for the CDR3 is TGTGCCAGGGATCAGCCCCAGCATTTT. Amino acid sequence: CARDQPQHF.

The rearrangement uses TRBV28 and TRBJ2-2; D is uncertain. The CDR3 length is 12 residues. The V gene lost 8 bases and the J gene lost 0 bases, with 4 bases spanning the gap. Germline V gene data show CDR1 as MDHEN and CDR2 as SYDVKM. The CDR3 nucleotides read TGTGCCAGCTGGACGAACACCGGGGAGCTGTTTTTT. The encoded protein is CASWTNTGELFF.

This clone appeared a few times. The chain has TRBV4-2 and TRBJ1-2; a possible D gene is TRBD1 (5 bases). Germline assignment: CDR1 LGHNA and CDR2 YNFKEQ. The CDR3 spans 15 residues. With 3 bases removed from V and 3 bases from J, the gap between germline ends came to 14 bases. The DNA for the CDR3 is TGTGCCAGCAGCCAGGTAGGGGACGAAGACTATGGCTACACCTTC. Translated: CASSQVGDEDYGYTF.

The V call is TRBV27, the J call TRBJ2-1; TRBD2 agrees at 15 bases. Germline values: CDR1 MNHEY, CDR2 SMNVEV (reference sequence). J gave up 9 bases and V 7 bases, and 13 bases lay outside the gene matches. This CDR3 is built from 17 residues. CDR3 DNA sequence: TGTGCCAGCACCCCATACGGACTAGCGGGAGGGGAGGGTGAGCAGTTCTTC. Residues: CASTPYGLAGGEGEQFF.

The V gene is TRBV4-3, the J gene TRBJ2-2, with 10 bases aligning to TRBD1. Losses at the gene ends were 0 bases for V and 7 bases for J; bases not matched to a gene: 8. Per germline, CDR1 LGHNA and CDR2 YSLEER. The CDR3 runs to 17 residues. CDR3 region: CASSQEAADRGNGELFF. In nucleotides, the CDR3 is TGCGCCAGCAGCCAAGAGGCGGCGGACAGGGGGAACGGGGAGCTGTTTTTT.

V and J are TRBV6-1 and TRBJ2-7, with 7 bases identical to TRBD1. The V gene's germline CDR1 is MNHNS and CDR2 SASEGT. The CDR3 is made up of 14 amino acids. The J segment lost 2 bases and the V segment lost 4 bases, leaving 5 bases of the junction unmatched. CDR3 region: CASSAPGQTYEQYF. The CDR3 DNA sequence: TGTGCCAGCAGTGCCCCGGGACAGACCTACGAGCAGTACTTC.

This clone was counted only a few times. V usage is TRBV2 and J usage is TRBJ1-2, with D unresolved. The CDR3 has 13 amino acids. Germline CDR1 SNHLY, CDR2 FYNNEI. Between the trimmed V and J ends, which lost 1 base and 10 bases, there was a span of 13 bases. CDR3 DNA: TGTGCCAGCAGTGAAGTTTTGGGGTCCTCCTACACCTTC. Translated: CASSEVLGSSYTF.

This clone occurred a few times. The chain has TRBV10-3 and TRBJ2-1, with TRBD2 matching 9 bases. Germline CDR1 is ENHRY and CDR2 is SYGVKD. Trimming took 6 bases from V and 8 from J; bases not matched to a gene: 8. CDR3 length: 14 residues. The CDR3 protein is CAISMLAGDYEQFF. The CDR3 coding sequence is TGTGCCATCAGCATGTTAGCGGGAGATTATGAGCAGTTCTTC.

V and J are TRBV7-9 and TRBJ1-1; 9 positions agree with TRBD1. In germline, CDR1 is SEHNR, CDR2 FQNEAQ (reference sequence). This CDR3 contains 13 residues. Unmatched junction bases numbered 10, after V lost 5 bases and J lost 12 bases. DNA for the CDR3: TGTGCCAGCAGCCCAACAGGGGGCGCGCGGCCTTTCTTT. It yields the protein CASSPTGGARPFF. The full variable domain, completed using reference TRBV7-9 and TRBJ1-1, is DTGVSQNPRHKITKRGQNVTFRCDPISEHNRLYWYRQTLGQGPEFLTYFQNEAQLEKSRLLSDRFSAERPKGSFSTLEIQRTEQGDSAMYLCASSPTGGARPFFGQGTRLTVV.

This clone has more than one count but fewer than ten. The V call is TRBV6-1, the J call TRBJ2-4; D gene uncertain. From germline, CDR1 is MNHNS and CDR2 SASEGT. With 2 bases removed from V and 8 bases from J, the gap between germline ends came to 10 bases. The CDR3 has 13 residues. Here the CDR3 DNA reads TGTGCCAGCAGTGAAAGGTGGAAGGACATTCAGTACTTC. It specifies CASSERWKDIQYF.

This clone was recorded a few times. Since no conserved phenylalanine or tryptophan closes the CDR3, a read error is the likely cause. The CDR3 here is CAISGQGINYEQYL. CDR3 DNA: TGTGCCATCAGCGGACAGGGGATCAACTACGAGCAGTACCTC. The chain combines TRBV10-3 with TRBJ2-7, with TRBD1 matching over 9 bases. The CDR3 is 14 residues long. The germline CDR1 and CDR2 sequences are ENHRY and SYGVKD. The trim removed 6 bases at V and 3 bases at J, leaving 6 bases unmatched.

A word on this clone: A read error may produce the germline difference seen at one junction end. The chain combines TRBV4-1 with TRBJ2-5; 8 nucleotides match TRBD1. CDR1 is MGHRA and CDR2 is YSYEKL in the germline V gene. This CDR3 has 14 amino acids. The CDR3 loop reads CASSQGQGGETQYF. In nucleotides, the CDR3 is TGTGCCAGCAGCCAAGGACAGGGCGGGGAGACCCAGTACTTC.

This clone was recorded a few times. V and J are TRBV7-2 and TRBJ2-3; D call uncertain. Germline lookup yields CDR1 SGHTA and CDR2 FQGNSA. The V and J ends lost 6 bases and 4 bases respectively, with 8 bases between them. CDR3 length: 12 amino acids. CDR3 sequence (DNA): TGTGCCAGCAGAGAGGTGGCAGATACGCAGTATTTT. Translated, it gives CASREVADTQYF.

This clone was seen a handful of times. The chain couples TRBV13 to TRBJ1-2; TRBD1 agrees at 8 bases. Unmatched junction bases numbered 10, after V lost 5 bases and J lost 5 bases. Germline CDR1 is PRHDT and CDR2 is FYEKMQ (reference sequence). This CDR3 is built from 15 residues. The CDR3 is CASSRHETGGYGYTF. The CDR3 DNA reads TGTGCCAGCAGCCGACACGAAACAGGGGGGTATGGCTACACCTTC. Combining the CDR3 with reference TRBV13 and TRBJ1-2 gives the whole variable domain AAGVIQSPRHLIKEKRETATLKCYPIPRHDTVYWYQQGPGQDPQFLISFYEKMQSDKGSIPDRFSAQQFSDYHSELNMSSLELGDSALYFCASSRHETGGYGYTFGSGTRLTVV.